Each of the 20 T cell receptor beta chains below was sequenced from the same sample in a study of OX40 agonist ivuxolimab in advanced cancers. Clones were read by immunoSEQ multiplex PCR, and TCRdb kept only the in-frame ones, dropping some. The sample lists fewer than 20,000 clones, more than 85% occurring once. This specimen was CD4+ or CD8+ T cells sorted from blood, taken in a trial of the OX40 agonist ivuxolimab. These receptors originate from an adult with an advanced solid tumor such as melanoma, head and neck, liver or kidney cancer.

The chain has TRBV9 and TRBJ1-1, with D uncertain. The germline V gene has CDR1 SGDLS and CDR2 YYNGEE. Trimming cost V 3 bases and J 0 bases, with 9 bases left between them. The CDR3 spans 14 residues. CDR3 protein: CASSAWDLNTEAFF. DNA of the CDR3: TGTGCCAGCAGCGCCTGGGATTTGAACACTGAAGCTTTCTTT.

The rearrangement joins TRBV5-8 to TRBJ1-1, with D uncertain. This CDR3 spans 10 amino acids. Trimming shortened V by 8 bases and J by 8 bases, and 10 bases separated the two germline ends. Germline V lookup: CDR1 SGHTS, CDR2 YDEGEE. Written as DNA, the CDR3 is TGTGCCAGTGTGGGGTTGGAAGCTTTCTTT. Protein sequence: CASVGLEAFF. The variable domain in full, with the rest retrieved from reference TRBV5-8 and TRBJ1-1, is EAGVTQSPTHLIKTRGQQATLRCSPISGHTSVYWYQQALGLGLQFLLWYDEGEERNRGNFPPRFSGRQFPNYSSELNVNALELEDSALYLCASVGLEAFFGQGTRLTVV.

The chain couples TRBV9 to TRBJ2-5; weak D call: TRBD1 (8 bases). The DNA end favors TRBJ2-7, so the J call may be wrong. The CDR3 is 18 amino acids. CDR1 and CDR2 (germline): SGDLS, YYNGEE. The CDR3 DNA reads as TGTGCCAGCAGCGCCGGACAGGGTAGCGGGCCAGGGGCTTACGAGCAGTACTTC. Translated, it gives CASSAGQGSGPGAYEQYF.

The chain links TRBV11-2 to TRBJ2-1; TRBD1 aligns across 8 bases. The V gene end was trimmed by 1 base and the J gene end by 6 bases; junction bases not matched to a gene: 5. Per the germline V gene, CDR1 is SGHAT and CDR2 is FQNNGV. The CDR3 length is 15 residues. The CDR3 DNA sequence: TGTGCCAGCAGCTTAGGATCGGGGACAGGCAATGAGCAGTTCTTC. Protein product: CASSLGSGTGNEQFF.

About this clone: The same CDR3 arises from other DNA sequences in this sample as well. In DNA, the CDR3 is TGTGCCAGCAGCTTCGGACAGGGGGCCACTGAAGCTTTCTTT. As protein: CASSFGQGATEAFF. The chain couples TRBV5-6 to TRBJ1-1; 11 bases map to TRBD1. The J segment lost 4 bases and the V segment lost 2 bases, leaving 1 base of the junction unmatched. This CDR3 is built from 14 residues. Germline loops: CDR1 SGHDT, CDR2 YYEEEE.

The chain joins TRBV13 to TRBJ1-2; TRBD1 might be the D (6 bases). The CDR3 consists of 13 residues. CDR1 is PRHDT, CDR2 FYEKMQ, per germline (reference sequence). Trimming took off 7 bases at V and 4 bases at J, with 13 bases between the two ends. For the CDR3, the DNA is TGTGCCAGCACCTCACAGGGTTTCTATGGCTACACCTTC. It is translated as CASTSQGFYGYTF.

The genes are TRBV4-2 and TRBJ2-7; weak D call: TRBD1 (5 bases). The germline CDR1 and CDR2 sequences are LGHNA and YNFKEQ. The CDR3 loop spans 13 amino acids. Trimming removed 6 bases from V and 5 bases from J, with 14 bases in between. CDR3 DNA: TGTGCCAGCAGGGTTCTGGGCAGGGACGAGCAGTACTTC. Translated: CASRVLGRDEQYF.

The chain recombines TRBV2 with TRBJ1-2; tentative D call: TRBD1 (5 bases). V gave up 9 bases and J gave up 7 bases, with 33 bases separating them. The CDR3 loop spans 18 amino acids. CDR1 and CDR2 from the germline V gene are SNHLY and FYNNEI. The CDR3 DNA reads TGTGCCAGAGACGGACACTTCGGGACGGAGGACAACCCGGGTGGCTACACCTTC. Encoded protein: CARDGHFGTEDNPGGYTF. The full variable domain, completed using reference TRBV2 and TRBJ1-2, is EPEVTQTPSHQVTQMGQEVILRCVPISNHLYFYWYRQILGQKVEFLVSFYNNEISEKSEIFDDQFSVERPDGSNFTLKIRSTKLEDSAMYFCARDGHFGTEDNPGGYTFGSGTRLTVV.

CDR3 sequence (DNA): TGCGCCAGCAGCCCAGGAACCGGGGAGCTGTTTTTT. Translating it yields CASSPGTGELFF. The V call is TRBV4-1, the J call TRBJ2-2; D gene uncertain. The CDR3 runs 12 residues. The ends were cut back, 4 bases at V and 5 bases at J, with 5 bases in the middle. CDR1 and CDR2 (germline): MGHRA, YSYEKL.

This clone was observed once. The chain recombines TRBV9 with TRBJ2-4; 10 bases align to TRBD2. The CDR3 loop spans 17 amino acids. V trimming: 5 bases; J trimming: 2 bases; junction bases outside the gene matches: 10. CDR1 is SGDLS and CDR2 is YYNGEE in the germline V gene. The CDR3 is CASSLTGTSDPKNIQYF. Written as DNA, the CDR3 is TGTGCCAGCAGTTTAACAGGGACTAGCGACCCCAAAAACATTCAGTACTTC.

On this clone: One base away lies a much larger clone, so this may be a sequencing read error. The V call is TRBV7-3, the J call TRBJ2-5; D gene unclear. The CDR3 is made up of 13 amino acids. Germline loops: CDR1 SGHTA, CDR2 FQGTGA. The CDR3 sequence is CASSLLLQEAQYF. CDR3 DNA: TGTGCCAGCAGCTTACTGCTTCAAGAGGCCCAGTACTTC.

This CDR3 reads CASSEPGTGGDEGEKLFF. CDR3 sequence (DNA): TGCGCCAGCAGTGAGCCGGGGACAGGGGGCGATGAAGGTGAAAAACTGTTTTTT. The rearrangement joins TRBV10-1 to TRBJ1-4; TRBD1 matches 12 bases. Germline CDR1 reads WNHNN; CDR2 reads SYGVQD (reference sequence). The V and J ends lost 2 bases and 7 bases, in that order; junction bases with no gene match: 11. The CDR3 has 18 residues.

The genes are TRBV9 and TRBJ2-7; maybe TRBD2 (7 bases). Germline assignment: CDR1 SGDLS and CDR2 YYNGEE. CDR3 length: 16 amino acids. The germline V and J ends were trimmed by 0 bases and 4 bases, with 17 bases remaining between them. The CDR3 protein is CASSVVAGATGYEQYF. The CDR3 DNA reads TGTGCCAGCAGCGTAGTTGCGGGGGCGACGGGGTACGAGCAGTACTTC. Based on the CDR3 plus reference TRBV9 and TRBJ2-7, the full variable domain is DSGVTQTPKHLITATGQRVTLRCSPRSGDLSVYWYQQSLDQGLQFLIQYYNGEERAKGNILERFSAQQFPDLHSELNLSSLELGDSALYFCASSVVAGATGYEQYFGPGTRLTVT.

The chain combines TRBV5-1 with TRBJ1-1; TRBD1 aligns across 7 bases. The CDR3 covers 14 residues. The V gene end was trimmed by 4 bases and the J gene end by 0 bases; junction bases not matched to a gene: 3. Germline V CDR1 and CDR2: SGHRS, YFSETQ. The DNA of the CDR3 is TGCGCCAGCAGCATGGGACAGATGAACACTGAAGCTTTCTTT. Its translation is CASSMGQMNTEAFF.

The rearrangement links TRBV11-2 to TRBJ1-1; D is ambiguous. CDR1 SGHAT and CDR2 FQNNGV come from the germline V gene. V lost 1 base to trimming and J lost 6 bases, with 12 bases between them. The CDR3 length is 14 residues. The CDR3 bases are TGTGCCAGCAGCTTAGTAGGTGCCGGGCCTGAAGCTTTCTTT. It specifies CASSLVGAGPEAFF.

This chain uses TRBV5-1 with TRBJ2-7; 8 bases map to TRBD1. The CDR3 totals 15 residues. Germline CDR1 reads SGHRS; CDR2 reads YFSETQ. The V segment lost 5 bases and the J segment 3 bases; nucleotides outside the gene matches: 10. This chain's CDR3 is CASSYGTGWDYEQYF. The CDR3 DNA sequence: TGCGCCAGCAGTTATGGGACAGGTTGGGACTACGAGCAGTACTTC.

The rearrangement links TRBV14 to TRBJ1-2; TRBD1 is a possible D gene (6 bases). V was clipped by 1 base and J by 7 bases, with 16 bases between them. CDR3 length: 15 amino acids. CDR1 is SGHDN and CDR2 is FVKESK in the germline V gene. CDR3 sequence (DNA): TGTGCCAGCAGCCAAGCGGGAACAGGGTCTCTTGGCTACACCTTC. Translation: CASSQAGTGSLGYTF.

This clone was seen a single time. The chain links TRBV6-1 to TRBJ1-3, with 9 bases fitting TRBD1. The CDR3 totals 18 residues. CDR1 is MNHNS, CDR2 SASEGT, per germline. With V trimmed by 2 bases and J by 4 bases, 12 bases remained unmatched. CDR3 residues: CASSESQAQGANGNTIYF. CDR3 bases: TGTGCCAGCAGTGAATCGCAGGCACAGGGGGCGAACGGAAACACCATATATTTT.

The chain carries TRBV11-2 and TRBJ2-7; the D is unclear. This CDR3 has 14 residues. Germline loops: CDR1 SGHAT, CDR2 FQNNGV. V was trimmed by 5 bases and J by 2 bases, leaving 13 bases between them. The CDR3 spells CASSPATRPYEQYF. The CDR3 nucleotides are TGTGCCAGCAGCCCCGCAACTCGGCCCTACGAGCAGTACTTC. Supplemented by reference TRBV11-2 and TRBJ2-7, the full variable domain reads EAGVAQSPRYKIIEKRQSVAFWCNPISGHATLYWYQQILGQGPKLLIQFQNNGVVDDSQLPKDRFSAERLKGVDSTLKIQPAKLEDSAVYLCASSPATRPYEQYFGPGTRLTVT.

This clone was counted once. The rearrangement uses TRBV9 and TRBJ2-7; TRBD1 might be the D (6 bases). The CDR3 runs to 14 residues. Between the trimmed V and J ends, which lost 0 bases and 2 bases, there was a span of 9 bases. CDR1 and CDR2 from the germline V gene are SGDLS and YYNGEE. The CDR3 region has the DNA TGTGCCAGCAGCGTAGGGGGGCCCGCCTACGAGCAGTACTTC. It yields the protein CASSVGGPAYEQYF.